Described below is a single T cell receptor beta chain sequence and its context. The specificity of this receptor is unknown. Base qualities were left out, and no much larger clone turns up one base away. The sample's time point label is to be understood as: about 28 days (+/-7) after the second vaccine dose. AZD1222 recipients with second doses at about 4 weeks or about 12 weeks were pooled, because spike-specific TCR depth and breadth did not differ between schedules. Vaccinee samples came from UK trials COV001 and COV002, including a single-blind randomized controlled phase 2/3 trial of AZD1222 (ChAdOx1 nCoV-19) in healthy adults. For TCRbeta chain sequencing, PBMC samples were collected from trial participants at day 0 and at day 28 after the second dose. This specimen comes from a study of T cell responses to AZD1222 COVID-19 vaccine (dated by TCRdb to the early 2020s). Background on the whole study: A total of more than 230 trial participants underwent TCR sequencing, of whom roughly 210 had received two doses of AZD1222 and approximately 26 had received two doses of the MenACWY control vaccine. Trial participants were enrolled by age into subgroups of 18-55, 56-69 and 70-plus years, and around 140, 26 and 57 TCR-sequenced participants, respectively, were included in these subgroups.

The CDR3 regions of human TCRbeta chains were subjected to immunosequencing. The paper's processing steps were these. TCRs in the repertoires were compared against a reference library of SARS-CoV-2-specific TCRs that had been generated with the MIRA antigen-specificity platform. Breadth was defined as the fraction of unique TCRs that were SARS-CoV-2-associated. Depth was defined as the fraction of total T cells that were SARS-CoV-2-associated. Using the MIRA data, each spike-specific TCR was mapped to the spike region that the TCR reacts to and placed in a CD4 or CD8 class. Log10-transformed breadth and depth values were compared by one-way ANOVA with Sidak's multiple comparisons tests. This immuneACCESS table, as held by TCRdb, lists in-frame sequences with V and J called but not all clones. Of the missing ones, under half trace to an unresolved V gene in checked studies; the others have no known cause. The V and J calls and clone size come from that table; D and trimming were worked out from the DNA. This sample lists some 94,000 clones; approximately 89% were detected once. In total, the top ten clones hold about 5.7% of the sample.

The CDR3 covers 14 residues, taking in both the cysteine and the phenylalanine. Just CDR3 DNA is preserved here, 42 bases in frame from base 1. CDR1 SGHRS and CDR2 YFSETQ were looked up in the germline V gene. V lost 3 bases and J lost 3 bases; the stretch between them is 12 bases long. The paper's findings and limits, for the study overall: Reportedly, almost half of the unique spike-specific TCRs recognized epitopes lying outside the regions that are mutated in the B.1.351 and B.1.1.7 variants. Conclusions about previously exposed vaccinees were limited because only 5 or 6 AZD1222 recipients were SARS-CoV-2 seropositive at baseline. Participants were mostly white British, with more females than males. The authors suggested clonal diversity may have been underestimated. After two AZD1222 doses, both the breadth and the depth of spike-specific TCRs were significantly higher than at day 0 and than in MenACWY recipients. The whole spike protein was spanned by vaccine-associated CD4 TCRs, and dominant responses were seen in regions 160-218 and 743-854. No day 14 peak-response samples were available, so repertoires were characterized only after the peak T cell response. In the small 56-69-year group, the increase in depth fell short of significance, most likely because of low power.

The sequence came from an adult who received the AZD1222 COVID-19 vaccine. This specimen was peripheral blood, taken 28 days after the second AZD1222 dose. The chain couples TRBV5-1 to TRBJ1-1; the D segment could be TRBD1, given 6 matching bases. CDR3 protein: CASSSQGGDTEAFF. The DNA reads as follows: TGCGCCAGCAGCTCACAGGGCGGAGACACTGAAGCTTTCTTT.